This TCR beta chain was identified during a study of PD-1 blockade in classical Hodgkin lymphoma. From germline, CDR1 is MNHEY and CDR2 SMNVEV (reference sequence). With 6 bases removed from V and 6 bases from J, the gap between germline ends came to 18 bases. This CDR3 has 15 amino acids. Each patient experienced a relapse that followed autologous stem cell transplantation, and brentuximab vedotin exposure varied. The method was immunoSEQ multiplex PCR; TCRdb's version includes in-frame clones alone and lacks a portion of them. Among more than 20,000 clones, around 84% were seen once, and the ten largest hold around 2.3%.

The sequence came from a human donor with classical Hodgkin lymphoma. V usage is TRBV27 and J usage is TRBJ1-5; a possible D gene is TRBD1 (6 bases). The sample here was peripheral blood mononuclear cells (PBMCs), taken at baseline. As DNA, the CDR3 is TGTGCCAGCAGCCAAACGTCAGGGGTTGGTCAGCCCCAGCATTTT. It translates to CASSQTSGVGQPQHF.